The 11 T cell receptor beta chains listed next were all sequenced from one sample in a study of T cell responses to AZD1222 COVID-19 vaccine (dated by TCRdb to the early 2020s). What the time point label conveys for this sample: baseline before first vaccination. The treatment or condition label, as the study defines it: meningococcal conjugate vaccine given as trial control. The method behind the library was the immunoSEQ multiplex PCR assay. This is the immuneACCESS table as TCRdb keeps it, with only in-frame sequences that have V and J called. A part of the clones is gone; compared with another copy, unresolved V genes explain less than half, and the rest is unexplained. This sample gives approximately 80,000 clones in total; 70% to 90% of them show up just once. The ten most abundant clones make up roughly 5.1% of the sample. Sequencing was performed on peripheral blood, taken on day 0 of MenACWY control vaccination. These receptors were obtained from an adult in good health.

The chain employs TRBV3-1 (or the pseudogene TRBV3-2) and TRBJ2-2; D remains ambiguous. Germline V CDR1 and CDR2: LGHDT, YNNKEL (reference sequence). The CDR3 is 11 residues long. The V and J ends lost 5 bases and 3 bases respectively, with 1 base between them. CDR3 in amino acids: CASSYTGELFF. Written as DNA, the CDR3 is TGTGCCAGCAGCTACACCGGGGAGCTGTTTTTT.

The chain combines TRBV11-2 with TRBJ1-1, with 7 bases matching TRBD1. The CDR3 runs 14 residues. Germline trimming cut 8 bases from V and 5 bases from J; bases unmatched to any gene: 11. Germline V gives CDR1 SGHAT, CDR2 FQNNGV. Written as DNA, the CDR3 is TGTGCCAGCTCCGGTAGGGCAGGGGGGACTGAAGCTTTCTTT. Translation gives CASSGRAGGTEAFF.

This chain's CDR3 is CASSLALAGGSEQYF. The CDR3 DNA reads TGCGCCAGCAGCTTGGCGCTAGCGGGGGGCTCCGAGCAGTACTTC. The chain links TRBV5-1 to TRBJ2-7, with 11 bases matching TRBD2. Trimming took 0 bases from V and 6 from J; bases not matched to a gene: 5. CDR3 size: 15 residues. Germline CDR1 reads SGHRS; CDR2 reads YFSETQ.

The chain links TRBV30 to TRBJ1-6; no definite D call. The V and J ends lost 3 bases and 2 bases respectively, with 14 bases between them. The CDR3 has 16 residues. CDR1 is GTSNPN, CDR2 SVGIG, per germline (reference sequence). CDR3 sequence: CAWSSRRAAYNSPLHF. The CDR3 DNA reads as TGTGCCTGGAGCTCCCGAAGGGCAGCCTATAATTCACCCCTCCACTTT.

This clone has only a few counts. The V and J genes are TRBV27 and TRBJ2-3; D is possibly TRBD2 (6 bases). This CDR3 is 14 amino acids long. The germline V gene encodes CDR1 MNHEY and CDR2 SMNVEV (reference sequence). V was pared by 6 bases and J by 4 bases, with 14 bases between. CDR3 nucleotide sequence: TGTGCCAGCAGCAGACTGGGGGGTCCAGATACGCAGTATTTT. This encodes CASSRLGGPDTQYF.

The genes are TRBV13 and TRBJ2-3; D remains unclear. The germline V gene has CDR1 PRHDT and CDR2 FYEKMQ (reference sequence). This CDR3 region has 15 residues. The ends were cut back, 5 bases at V and 2 bases at J, with 14 bases in the middle. This CDR3 reads CASSVGPALTDTQYF. The CDR3, as DNA: TGTGCCAGCAGCGTGGGTCCCGCACTCACAGATACGCAGTATTTT. Combining the CDR3 with reference TRBV13 and TRBJ2-3 gives the whole variable domain AAGVIQSPRHLIKEKRETATLKCYPIPRHDTVYWYQQGPGQDPQFLISFYEKMQSDKGSIPDRFSAQQFSDYHSELNMSSLELGDSALYFCASSVGPALTDTQYFGPGTRLTVL.

The chain links TRBV5-6 to TRBJ2-7, with 9 bases lining up with TRBD1. This CDR3 spans 15 amino acids. The junction had 5 bases not matched to a gene; V was cut back by 3 bases and J by 1 base. Germline V CDR1 and CDR2: SGHDT, YYEEEE. The CDR3, as DNA: TGTGCCAGCAGCTCCGGACAGGGGAGATCCTACGAGCAGTACTTC. Translation: CASSSGQGRSYEQYF.

This clone was detected a few times. The genes are TRBV7-9 and TRBJ2-7, with D perhaps assigned TRBD1 or TRBD2 (5 bases each). The germline gives CDR1 SEHNR, CDR2 FQNEAQ (reference sequence). The CDR3 length is 13 residues. V shed 6 bases and J shed 7 bases, with 16 bases lying between them. The CDR3 DNA is TGTGCCAGCAGGAGGGACCCCGCTGGGGAGCAGTACTTC. Its translation: CASRRDPAGEQYF.

The rearrangement joins TRBV5-1 to TRBJ1-1; TRBD1 aligns across 7 bases. The CDR3 contains 15 residues. The germline gives CDR1 SGHRS, CDR2 YFSETQ. V dropped 0 bases and J dropped 5; count of bases not matched to a gene: 7. CDR3 nucleotide sequence: TGCGCCAGCAGCTTGGACGGCAGGGGGAATACTGAAGCTTTCTTT. Translated, it gives CASSLDGRGNTEAFF.

The chain uses TRBV6-5 and TRBJ1-6; no reliable D call. The ends were cut back, 2 bases at V and 11 bases at J, with 10 bases in the middle. CDR1 MNHEY and CDR2 SVGAGI come from the germline V gene. This CDR3 is built from 13 residues. CDR3 sequence: CASSYREGTPLHF. For the CDR3, the DNA is TGTGCCAGCAGTTACAGGGAAGGGACACCCCTCCACTTT.

The chain employs TRBV4-3 and TRBJ2-3; D remains unclear. Germline V gene sequence: CDR1 LGHNA, CDR2 YSLEER. Trimming removed 0 bases from V and 6 bases from J, with 7 bases in between. This CDR3 is 13 amino acids long. CDR3 region: CASSQDKLDTQYF. The CDR3 DNA is TGCGCCAGCAGCCAAGATAAACTTGATACGCAGTATTTT.